The 7 T cell receptor beta chains below all came from one sample that was sequenced in a study of T cells after yellow fever vaccination. TCRdb re-called the 5' RACE reads with MiXCR, one entry per CDR3 protein. The sample comprises some 120,000 distinct CDR3 sequences, roughly 8.4% of which are singletons, and less than 30% rests with the top ten. The sample here was CD8+ T cells sorted from PBMCs, taken 45 days after the yellow fever booster vaccination. These receptors originate from a man aged 25 to 40 who received the YFV17D yellow fever vaccine.

This clonotype showed up many times. J is TRBJ2-7 and V is TRBV13; a possible D gene is TRBD2 (6 bases). The germline V gene encodes CDR1 PRHDT and CDR2 FYEKMQ (reference sequence). The CDR3 loop spans 13 amino acids. Trimming took 3 bases from V and 2 from J, leaving 8 bases between them. In nucleotides, the CDR3 is TGTGCCAGCAGCTTCTGGGGGGCCTACGAGCAGTACTTC. Residues: CASSFWGAYEQYF.

There are a few counts of this clonotype. The genes are TRBV7-9 and TRBJ1-4; D unresolved. This CDR3 is 15 amino acids long. Trimming pared 8 bases from V and 6 bases from J, leaving 19 bases between. Germline CDR1 and CDR2: SEHNR and FQNEAQ (reference sequence). DNA for the CDR3: TGTGCCAGCGCCAGAAGGGCCTCCGGGGATGAAAAACTGTTTTTT. The encoded protein is CASARRASGDEKLFF.

The sample holds many counts of this clonotype. This rearrangement joins TRBV9 to TRBJ1-1; no clear D. This CDR3 has 10 residues. V lost 3 bases and J 5 bases, leaving 2 bases between the germline ends. Germline CDR1 reads SGDLS; CDR2 reads YYNGEE. CDR3 sequence: CASSGTEAFF. The CDR3 bases are TGTGCCAGCAGCGGAACTGAAGCTTTCTTT. The full variable domain, completed using reference TRBV9 and TRBJ1-1, is DSGVTQTPKHLITATGQRVTLRCSPRSGDLSVYWYQQSLDQGLQFLIQYYNGEERAKGNILERFSAQQFPDLHSELNLSSLELGDSALYFCASSGTEAFFGQGTRLTVV.

This clonotype was observed at least ten times. The genes are TRBV12-3 or TRBV12-4 and TRBJ2-7; 8 positions match TRBD1. This CDR3 contains 14 residues. V trimming: 7 bases; J trimming: 5 bases; junction bases outside the gene matches: 10. CDR3 loop: CASTPPTGDHEQYF. CDR3 in DNA: TGTGCCAGCACCCCCCCGACAGGGGATCACGAGCAGTACTTC.

This clonotype was counted a few times. The chain uses TRBV5-1 and TRBJ2-7; D is perhaps TRBD1 (7 bases). The CDR3 has 13 amino acids. CDR1 and CDR2 from the germline V gene are SGHRS and YFSETQ. Trimming pared 3 bases from V and 2 bases from J, leaving 9 bases between. As DNA, the CDR3 is TGCGCCAGCAGCTGGAGGGGGCCCTACGAGCAGTACTTC. Translated: CASSWRGPYEQYF.

This clonotype was seen a few times. This chain links TRBV4-3 with TRBJ2-3, with TRBD2 matching 12 bases. The CDR3 has 16 residues. The ends lost 6 bases at V and 2 bases at J; junction bases unmatched: 6. Germline V gives CDR1 LGHNA, CDR2 YSLEER. The DNA of the CDR3 is TGCGCCAGCAGGCAACTAGCGGGAGGCGTCACAGATACGCAGTATTTT. It encodes CASRQLAGGVTDTQYF.

This clonotype was counted at least ten times. The chain couples TRBV10-3 to TRBJ2-1, with 11 nucleotides matching TRBD2. Trimming at V came to 8 bases and at J to 4 bases, leaving 4 bases not matched to a gene. The germline gives CDR1 ENHRY, CDR2 SYGVKD. This CDR3 is built from 14 residues. The CDR3 region is CAISGTSGYNEQFF. CDR3 bases: TGTGCCATCTCTGGGACTAGCGGTTACAATGAGCAGTTCTTC.